These 22 T cell receptor beta chains share one sample of origin, sequenced in a study of shared clonotypes between healthy human individuals. Cells designated naive CD8 were CD45RO-negative and were positively selected for CCR7, with terminally differentiated effector memory CD45RA+ cells excluded. TCRdb's table, derived via immunoSEQ multiplex PCR, lists solely in-frame clones and lacks some. The sample lists nearly 2 million clones; roughly 95% were seen once. Sequencing was performed on naive CD8+ T cells sorted from blood. These receptors were taken from a man younger than 35 in good health.

The gene calls are TRBV19 and TRBJ2-7, with 7 positions matching TRBD1. J gave up 1 base and V 4 bases, and 4 bases lay outside the gene matches. This CDR3 spans 14 amino acids. Germline loops: CDR1 LNHDA, CDR2 SQIVND (reference sequence). In DNA form, the CDR3 reads TGTGCCAGTAGTACAACAGGGGATTCCTACGAGCAGTACTTC. Translating gives CASSTTGDSYEQYF.

DNA of the CDR3: TGTGCCGCGAGAGACAGGGATAGGGAAAAACTGTTTTTT. This sequence encodes CAARDRDREKLFF. The V and J genes are TRBV2 and TRBJ1-4; 7 nucleotides align to TRBD1. CDR1 SNHLY and CDR2 FYNNEI come from the germline V gene. The ends lost 11 bases at V and 8 bases at J; junction bases unmatched: 11. The CDR3 is 13 residues long.

This rearrangement joins TRBV4-1 to TRBJ1-1, with D tentatively TRBD1 (6 bases). The germline gives CDR1 MGHRA, CDR2 YSYEKL. This CDR3 comprises 16 residues. Trimming shortened V by 0 bases and J by 11 bases, and 22 bases separated the two germline ends. The DNA of the CDR3 is TGCGCCAGCAGCCAAGATGGGGGCACAGGGATTTTCCGGGCTTTCTTT. This gives the protein CASSQDGGTGIFRAFF.

This chain links TRBV27 with TRBJ2-7; D call uncertain. With 2 bases removed from V and 0 bases from J, the gap between germline ends came to 8 bases. Germline-derived CDR1 and CDR2 are MNHEY and SMNVEV (reference sequence). CDR3 length: 14 residues. For the CDR3, the DNA is TGTGCCAGCAGTTTACATGATAGCTCCTACGAGCAGTACTTC. Encoded protein: CASSLHDSSYEQYF.

Points on this clone: Other DNA sequences from this sample encode an identical CDR3 as well. The V gene is TRBV11-2, the J gene TRBJ2-7, with D possibly matching TRBD2 (5 bases). From germline, CDR1 is SGHAT and CDR2 FQNNGV. The V gene lost 3 bases and the J gene lost 1 base, with 10 bases spanning the gap. The CDR3 runs to 14 residues. CDR3 nucleotide sequence: TGTGCCAGCAGCTTCGGCGGGCCTTCCTACGAGCAGTACTTC. Protein sequence: CASSFGGPSYEQYF.

This rearrangement joins TRBV7-9 to TRBJ2-1; D is ambiguous. Germline CDR1 SEHNR, CDR2 FQNEAQ (reference sequence). V lost 3 bases, J lost 5 bases, and 5 bases lay in between. The CDR3 covers 12 residues. The CDR3 here is CASSFTDNEQFF. The CDR3 region has the DNA TGTGCCAGCAGCTTTACGGACAATGAGCAGTTCTTC.

This chain connects TRBV23-1 to TRBJ1-6; D call uncertain. TRBV23-1 is annotated as an ORF whose role is uncertain. This CDR3 is built from 9 residues. V was clipped by 8 bases and J by 13 bases, with 6 bases between them. CDR3 amino acids: CASRSPLHF. The CDR3 DNA follows: TGCGCCAGCCGTTCGCCCCTCCACTTT.

The chain links TRBV18 to TRBJ2-5; 10 nucleotides agree with TRBD2. Germline values: CDR1 KGHSH, CDR2 LQKENI. J was trimmed by 1 base and V by 5 bases; bases with no gene match: 10. The CDR3 contains 17 residues. Written as DNA, the CDR3 is TGTGCCAGCTCAGGTGGTTCACTAGCGGGGATCCAAGAGACCCAGTACTTC. Protein sequence: CASSGGSLAGIQETQYF.

J is TRBJ1-2 and V is TRBV5-6; tentatively, D is TRBD1 (6 bases). Germline-derived CDR1 and CDR2 are SGHDT and YYEEEE. Trimming removed 0 bases from V and 3 bases from J, with 15 bases in between. This CDR3 spans 16 amino acids. CDR3 nucleotides: TGTGCCAGCAGCTTGGGCTTGCAGGGGATTTACTATGGCTACACCTTC. Protein product: CASSLGLQGIYYGYTF.

The rearrangement links TRBV5-4 to TRBJ1-4; D gene unclear. Trimming left V 7 bases short and J 3 bases short, with 13 bases between. The CDR3 has 14 amino acids. Germline V gives CDR1 SGHNT, CDR2 YYREEE (reference sequence). The CDR3 loop reads CASAQPGPNEKLFF. As DNA, the CDR3 is TGTGCCAGCGCCCAGCCAGGCCCTAATGAAAAACTGTTTTTT.

CDR3 in amino acids: CASSLALQVRFDTQYF. The DNA of the CDR3 is TGCGCCAGCAGCTTGGCATTACAGGTCCGTTTCGATACGCAGTATTTT. The chain couples TRBV5-1 to TRBJ2-3; D is possibly TRBD1 (5 bases). Trimming left V 0 bases short and J 6 bases short, with 17 bases between. The CDR3 is 16 residues long. The germline V gene has CDR1 SGHRS and CDR2 YFSETQ.

J is TRBJ2-7 and V is TRBV27, with D perhaps TRBD2 (6 bases). The germline V gene has CDR1 MNHEY and CDR2 SMNVEV (reference sequence). The CDR3 totals 14 residues. Trimming removed 4 bases from V and 1 base from J, with 11 bases in between. The CDR3 DNA sequence: TGTGCCAGCAGTTCAGTTAGCGGTTCCTACGAGCAGTACTTC. Amino acids: CASSSVSGSYEQYF.

Regarding this clone: Within the sample, other DNA sequences also encode this same CDR3. This sequence joins TRBV6-5 and TRBJ2-1; D perhaps matches TRBD1 (5 bases). Germline V CDR1 and CDR2: MNHEY, SVGAGI. The CDR3 spans 15 residues. V lost 2 bases and J lost 0, with 8 bases in between. The CDR3 spells CASSYDRSSYNEQFF. As DNA, the CDR3 is TGTGCCAGCAGTTACGACAGAAGCTCCTACAATGAGCAGTTCTTC.

The V and J genes are TRBV6-6 and TRBJ2-7; the D call may be TRBD1 or TRBD2 (6 bases each). This CDR3 has 14 amino acids. V was pared by 5 bases and J by 5 bases, with 16 bases between. The germline CDR1 and CDR2 sequences are MNHNY and SVGAGI (reference sequence). The CDR3 DNA sequence: TGTGCCAGCAGTGACGGGGGCCCTCCCCACGAGCAGTACTTC. Translated, it gives CASSDGGPPHEQYF.

A remark on this clone: Other DNA sequences of this sample code for an identical CDR3. The chain employs TRBV19 and TRBJ2-7, with no clear D. Trimming removed 6 bases from V and 2 bases from J, with 11 bases in between. Germline V CDR1 and CDR2: LNHDA, SQIVND (reference sequence). CDR3 size: 13 residues. CDR3 coding DNA: TGTGCCAGTAGCAACAGACACACCTACGAGCAGTACTTC. It translates to CASSNRHTYEQYF. Full variable domain (missing parts from reference TRBV19 and TRBJ2-7): DGGITQSPKYLFRKEGQNVTLSCEQNLNHDAMYWYRQDPGQGLRLIYYSQIVNDFQKGDIAEGYSVSREKKESFPLTVTSAQKNPTAFYLCASSNRHTYEQYFGPGTRLTVT.

The chain has TRBV10-1 and TRBJ2-7; the match to TRBD1 covers 7 bases. V lost 6 bases, J lost 4 bases, and 9 bases stayed unmatched. CDR1 is WNHNN and CDR2 is SYGVQD in the germline V gene (reference sequence). The CDR3 has 14 residues. CDR3 in DNA: TGCGCCAGCAGGAATCGACAGGGTTCTTACGAGCAGTACTTC. As protein: CASRNRQGSYEQYF.

This sequence joins TRBV5-6 and TRBJ1-6, with a tentative D call TRBD1 (5 bases). This CDR3 comprises 15 residues. The V gene lost 0 bases and the J gene lost 10 bases, with 14 bases spanning the gap. Germline assignment: CDR1 SGHDT and CDR2 YYEEEE. The CDR3, as DNA: TGTGCCAGCAGCTTGGCAGGGCTGATGATATCACCCCTCCACTTT. Residues: CASSLAGLMISPLHF.

This sequence joins TRBV29-1 and TRBJ2-7; tentative D call: TRBD1 (6 bases). The ends were cut back, 1 base at V and 9 bases at J, with 16 bases in the middle. This CDR3 region has 13 residues. The germline V gene encodes CDR1 SQVTM and CDR2 ANQGSEA. The CDR3 reads CSVEGGGPVGQYF. CDR3 nucleotide sequence: TGCAGCGTTGAAGGAGGGGGTCCGGTCGGGCAGTACTTC.

The gene calls are TRBV6-5 and TRBJ2-7, with a tentative D call TRBD1 (6 bases). V lost 0 bases, J lost 5 bases, and 11 bases lay in between. This CDR3 is 14 amino acids long. The germline CDR1 and CDR2 sequences are MNHEY and SVGAGI. CDR3 nucleotide sequence: TGTGCCAGCAGTTACTCGGAGGACAGACACGAGCAGTACTTC. This gives the protein CASSYSEDRHEQYF.

V usage is TRBV27 and J usage is TRBJ2-7, with D possibly matching TRBD2 (5 bases). V lost 6 bases to trimming and J lost 7 bases, with 13 bases between them. The CDR3 is 12 residues long. Germline V gene lookup returns CDR1 MNHEY and CDR2 SMNVEV (reference sequence). CDR3 in amino acids: CASSQVPGEQYF. The CDR3 DNA follows: TGTGCCAGCAGCCAAGTCCCGGGGGAGCAGTACTTC.

This chain uses TRBV4-3 with TRBJ2-4; 7 nucleotides align to TRBD2. J gave up 1 base and V 0 bases, and 3 bases lay outside the gene matches. The CDR3 spans 16 residues. Looked up from germline, CDR1 is LGHNA and CDR2 is YSLEER. CDR3 DNA: TGCGCCAGCAGCCAAGATTGGGAGGGGGCCAAAAACATTCAGTACTTC. It translates to CASSQDWEGAKNIQYF.

The chain employs TRBV6-5 and TRBJ2-7; D is possibly TRBD2 (5 bases). V lost 2 bases and J lost 5, with 13 bases in between. The germline gives CDR1 MNHEY, CDR2 SVGAGI. This CDR3 has 14 residues. In DNA form, the CDR3 reads TGTGCCAGCAGTTACGCCGAGGGTTTCAACGAGCAGTACTTC. It is translated as CASSYAEGFNEQYF.